A single sample gave rise to the 30 T cell receptor beta chains below, sequenced in a study of Graves' ophthalmopathy and Graves' hyperthyroidism. From RNA, the CDR3 regions of TCR beta chains were amplified and sequenced. RT-PCR with HTBI primers came first, then second-round multiplex PCR. TCRdb used MiXCR to reprocess the multiplex PCR reads, holding one entry per CDR3 protein. This table holds around 1,000,000 distinct CDR3 sequences, about 35% found once. The material sequenced was peripheral blood or thyroid tissue (not recorded which). These receptors originate from an adult man with Graves' hyperthyroidism.

The table lists this clonotype with many counts. The chain links TRBV15 to TRBJ1-5; no firm D call. CDR3 length: 17 residues. Germline V gives CDR1 LNHNV, CDR2 YYDKDF (reference sequence). V lost 0 bases to trimming and J lost 0 bases, with 12 bases between them. The CDR3 nucleotides read TGTGCCACCAGCAGAGATGAGGTTGGCAATAGCAATCAGCCCCAGCATTTT. Its protein is CATSRDEVGNSNQPQHF.

Points on this clonotype: No conserved phenylalanine or tryptophan ends this CDR3, so it is likely a read error. The DNA is omitted, as the CDR3 cannot be located on it reliably, and the CDR3 follows TCRdb's listing. The chain has TRBV7-2 and TRBJ2-6; the table's D call, TRBD1, has no DNA check behind it. The V gene's germline CDR1 is SGHTA and CDR2 FQGNSA. The CDR3 is 12 residues long, ends included. CDR3 loop: CASSLAGAKGNT.

A note on this clonotype: A much more abundant neighbour one base away suggests this may be a read error. The chain employs TRBV5-1 and TRBJ1-4; D is undetermined. The CDR3 covers 15 residues. Germline V gives CDR1 SGHRS, CDR2 YFSETQ. The CDR3, as DNA: TGCGCCAGCCGCTTGGACGGGGTTCTCGGGGAAAAACTGTTTTTT. It codes for CASRLDGVLGEKLFF.

The chain recombines TRBV28 with TRBJ2-7, with D possibly being TRBD2 (5 bases). This CDR3 region has 15 residues. The ends were cut back, 6 bases at V and 4 bases at J, with 19 bases in the middle. Per the germline V gene, CDR1 is MDHEN and CDR2 is SYDVKM. The DNA for the CDR3 is TGTGCCAGCAGAGCCTTGTGGGCGCGGGTGTACGAGCAGTACTTC. It specifies CASRALWARVYEQYF. The full variable domain, in which reference TRBV28 and TRBJ2-7 provide the parts outside the CDR3, is DVKVTQSSRYLVKRTGEKVFLECVQDMDHENMFWYRQDPGLGLRLIYFSYDVKMKEKGDIPEGYSVSREKKERFSLILESASTNQTSMYLCASRALWARVYEQYFGPGTRLTVT.

There are a few counts of this clonotype. CDR3 in amino acids: CSARAGQGGPGELFF. The CDR3 DNA follows: TGCAGTGCTAGGGCCGGACAGGGGGGACCCGGGGAGCTGTTTTTT. The chain recombines TRBV20-1 with TRBJ2-2; the match to TRBD1 covers 10 bases. V gave up 3 bases and J gave up 6 bases; unmatched junction bases: 7. Germline V gene data show CDR1 as DFQATT and CDR2 as SNEGSKA (reference sequence). The CDR3 contains 15 residues.

This clonotype has ten or more counts. The V and J genes are TRBV25-1 and TRBJ1-5; TRBD1 might be the D (6 bases). The CDR3 loop spans 17 amino acids. V was shortened by 1 base and J by 0 bases, with 13 bases between the two germline ends. Germline CDR1 reads MGHDK; CDR2 reads SYGVNS. This CDR3 reads CASSEWTGQNSNQPQHF. The DNA for the CDR3 is TGTGCCAGCAGTGAATGGACCGGACAGAATAGCAATCAGCCCCAGCATTTT.

As concerns this clonotype: This likely comes from a read error, as the CDR3 has no conserved phenylalanine or tryptophan at its end. The DNA is left out, because the CDR3 cannot be placed on it with certainty; the CDR3 is given as TCRdb lists it. The chain combines TRBV10-3 with TRBJ2-6. CDR1 is ENHRY and CDR2 is SYGVKD in the germline V gene. Inclusive of both ends, the CDR3 amounts to 11 amino acids. The chain's CDR3 is CASSGANVLVL.

This clonotype has ten or more counts. The CDR3 region is CASRTTSAETQYF. The CDR3 coding sequence is TGTGCCAGCAGAACAACTAGCGCAGAGACCCAGTACTTC. The gene calls are TRBV12-3 or TRBV12-4 and TRBJ2-5; 7 bases map to TRBD2. The CDR3 consists of 13 residues. Unmatched junction bases numbered 5, after V lost 6 bases and J lost 4 bases.

This clonotype was seen only once. The CDR3 bases are TGTGCCATCAGCAGACAGGGGAATTCACCCCTCCACTTT. Its protein product is CAISRQGNSPLHF. This sequence joins TRBV10-3 and TRBJ1-6, with 8 positions matching TRBD1. Germline lookup yields CDR1 ENHRY and CDR2 SYGVKD. V shed 6 bases, J shed 7 bases, and the junction held 2 bases outside the gene matches. CDR3 length: 13 residues.

This clonotype has at least ten counts. The chain employs TRBV10-1 and TRBJ1-4; TRBD1 agrees at 7 bases. The CDR3 sequence is 16 residues long. Germline V gene data show CDR1 as WNHNN and CDR2 as SYGVQD (reference sequence). V lost 2 bases, J lost 8 bases, and 11 bases stayed unmatched. The CDR3: CASSEGIRDSNEKLFF. The CDR3 nucleotides are TGCGCCAGCAGTGAGGGAATACGGGACAGCAACGAAAAACTGTTTTTT.

This clonotype was found a few times. The J gene is TRBJ1-1, the V gene TRBV5-6; D remains ambiguous. The V gene lost 0 bases and the J gene lost 1 base, with 13 bases spanning the gap. Per the germline V gene, CDR1 is SGHDT and CDR2 is YYEEEE. CDR3 size: 16 residues. The CDR3: CASSLVSPYKNTEAFF. The DNA for the CDR3 is TGTGCCAGCAGCTTGGTTAGCCCCTACAAGAACACTGAAGCTTTCTTT.

This clonotype occurred many times. This rearrangement joins TRBV19 to TRBJ2-2; D gene ambiguous. Trimming pared 6 bases from V and 4 bases from J, leaving 3 bases between. Germline CDR1 reads LNHDA; CDR2 reads SQIVND (reference sequence). This CDR3 has 11 residues. This CDR3 is CASRTTGELFF. The DNA for the CDR3 is TGTGCCAGTAGGACCACCGGGGAGCTGTTTTTT.

This clonotype was observed at least ten times. The V call is TRBV20-1, the J call TRBJ2-5, with D perhaps matching TRBD1 or TRBD2 (6 bases each). Germline V gene sequence: CDR1 DFQATT, CDR2 SNEGSKA (reference sequence). V was pared by 4 bases and J by 4 bases, with 13 bases between. CDR3 size: 13 residues. The CDR3 sequence is CSANIRGGETQYF. The CDR3 bases are TGCAGTGCTAACATCAGGGGAGGAGAGACCCAGTACTTC.

The genes are TRBV15 and TRBJ2-6; TRBD1 agrees at 7 bases. J lost 1 base, V lost 5 bases, and 8 bases had no gene match. CDR3 length: 17 residues. Germline CDR1 reads LNHNV; CDR2 reads YYDKDF (reference sequence). CDR3 DNA sequence: TGTGCCACCAGCGAAGGGACAGCGATATCTGGGGCCAACGTCCTGACTTTC. Encoded protein: CATSEGTAISGANVLTF.

This chain links TRBV2 with TRBJ2-2; 7 bases line up with TRBD1. The germline V gene encodes CDR1 SNHLY and CDR2 FYNNEI. With V trimmed by 5 bases and J by 9 bases, 3 bases remained unmatched. This CDR3 comprises 12 residues. CDR3 bases: TGTGCCAGCAGTTACAGGGGCCGGGAGCTGTTTTTT. Translation gives CASSYRGRELFF.

This chain connects TRBV4-1 to TRBJ2-7; D not resolved. Germline V gene lookup returns CDR1 MGHRA and CDR2 YSYEKL. The V end was cut by 4 bases, the J end by 2 bases, with 12 bases between. This CDR3 region has 14 residues. The CDR3 bases are TGCGCCAGCAGCCCCCCGACACAACCCTACGAGCAGTACTTC. It translates to CASSPPTQPYEQYF.

This clonotype was detected ten times or more. The chain recombines TRBV9 with TRBJ1-4; weak D call: TRBD1 (5 bases). Germline V gene lookup returns CDR1 SGDLS and CDR2 YYNGEE. This CDR3 is 15 amino acids long. Trimming took off 0 bases at V and 7 bases at J, with 13 bases between the two ends. CDR3 DNA: TGTGCCAGCAGCGTAGGGGATACCGGGGGTGAAAAACTGTTTTTT. Translated, it gives CASSVGDTGGEKLFF.

This chain links TRBV6-5 with TRBJ1-5; possibly TRBD1 for D (5 bases). This CDR3 contains 16 residues. Germline CDR1 is MNHEY and CDR2 is SVGAGI. V was cut by 4 bases and J by 9 bases, with 22 bases left in between. DNA for the CDR3: TGTGCCAGCAGTTCCACCGGACGGAGGGGTGGGGGGCCCCAGCATTTT. Amino acids: CASSSTGRRGGGPQHF.

Of note for this clonotype: This could be a read error, since a much larger clone is one nucleotide away. The chain is built from TRBV15 and TRBJ2-2; 12 bases align to TRBD2. CDR1 LNHNV and CDR2 YYDKDF come from the germline V gene (reference sequence). CDR3 length: 15 amino acids. Germline trimming cut 6 bases from V and 7 bases from J; bases unmatched to any gene: 6. The CDR3 is CATRGTSGFLGELFF. DNA for the CDR3: TGTGCCACCAGGGGGACTAGCGGGTTTCTCGGGGAGCTGTTTTTT.

CDR3 sequence reads: CASSPGAGNTEAFF. DNA for the CDR3: TGTGCCAGCTCCCCGGGGGCCGGGAACACTGAAGCTTTCTTT. The chain is built from TRBV7-6 and TRBJ1-1; TRBD1 might be the D (6 bases). The CDR3 sequence is 14 residues long. V was pared by 8 bases and J by 1 base, with 14 bases between. From germline, CDR1 is SGHVS and CDR2 FNYEAQ.

This clonotype was seen only a few times. A much larger clonotype is one base distant, so this may be a read error. The V call is TRBV10-3, the J call TRBJ1-2; D uncertain. CDR3 length equals 14 residues. V lost 4 bases to trimming and J lost 7 bases, with 16 bases between them. The germline V gene has CDR1 ENHRY and CDR2 SYGVKD. CDR3 in amino acids: CAISGGERVCGYTF. The CDR3 DNA follows: TGTGCCATCAGTGGGGGTGAGAGGGTCTGTGGCTACACCTTC.

The chain carries TRBV12-3 or TRBV12-4 and TRBJ2-7; D uncertain. This CDR3 is 14 amino acids long. V shed 1 base and J shed 3 bases, with 10 bases lying between them. In nucleotides, the CDR3 is TGTGCCAGCAGTTTAGTTGGGCAGGACTACGAGCAGTACTTC. The encoded protein is CASSLVGQDYEQYF.

Many counts were recorded for this clonotype. The V call is TRBV19, the J call TRBJ2-7; no definite D call. Germline CDR1 LNHDA, CDR2 SQIVND (reference sequence). V lost 4 bases to trimming and J lost 7 bases, with 8 bases between them. The CDR3 consists of 11 residues. The CDR3 reads CASSTLGEQYF. The CDR3 bases are TGTGCCAGTAGTACCCTAGGGGAGCAGTACTTC. The full variable domain, with the rest looked up from reference TRBV19 and TRBJ2-7, is DGGITQSPKYLFRKEGQNVTLSCEQNLNHDAMYWYRQDPGQGLRLIYYSQIVNDFQKGDIAEGYSVSREKKESFPLTVTSAQKNPTAFYLCASSTLGEQYFGPGTRLTVT.

This clonotype was recorded many times. This rearrangement joins TRBV15 to TRBJ1-5; D not certain. Germline CDR1 LNHNV, CDR2 YYDKDF (reference sequence). The CDR3 has 15 amino acids. V was cut by 0 bases and J by 2 bases, with 8 bases left in between. CDR3 DNA: TGTGCCACCAGCAGAGATGCGGTAGGCAATCAGCCCCAGCATTTT. It codes for CATSRDAVGNQPQHF.

Concerning this clonotype: A much larger clone is a single base away; this may be a read error. DNA for the CDR3: TGTGCCATCAGTGGAGGGATTGGGGAACAGCCCCAGCATTTT. Protein product: CAISGGIGEQPQHF. This sequence joins TRBV10-3 and TRBJ1-5; D is unclear. Trimming cost V 4 bases and J 7 bases, with 14 bases left between them. This CDR3 region has 14 residues. Germline V lookup: CDR1 ENHRY, CDR2 SYGVKD.

This clonotype is a singleton in its sample. CDR3 DNA: TGTGCCAGCAGCTTATTGGCAGGGGATCAGCCCCAGTACTTC. As protein: CASSLLAGDQPQYF. The V and J genes are TRBV7-2 and TRBJ2-5; D is perhaps TRBD1 (6 bases). Trimming shortened V by 2 bases and J by 9 bases, and 16 bases separated the two germline ends. The CDR3 contains 14 residues. Germline V CDR1 and CDR2: SGHTA, FQGNSA.

With respect to this clonotype: An end of the junction differs from the germline gene, which may be a read error. The chain is built from TRBV7-9 and TRBJ2-7, with a weak D call TRBD1 (6 bases). The CDR3 is 13 amino acids. Looked up from germline, CDR1 is SEHNR and CDR2 is FQNEAQ (reference sequence). CDR3 in DNA: TGTGCCAGCAGCTCCACAGGGTTGAAAGAGCAGTGCTTC. It codes for CASSSTGLKEQCF.

This clonotype appeared many times. The J gene is TRBJ1-3, the V gene TRBV20-1, with unresolved D. The CDR3 length is 14 residues. V shed 1 base and J shed 0 bases, with 7 bases lying between them. The germline V gene has CDR1 DFQATT and CDR2 SNEGSKA (reference sequence). The CDR3 DNA reads TGCAGTGCTAGAGTTCAAGACTCTGGAAACACCATATATTTT. The encoded protein is CSARVQDSGNTIYF.

This clonotype was seen repeatedly, ten times or more. The rearrangement uses TRBV5-1 and TRBJ1-2; the D gene is possibly TRBD1 (6 bases). V was cut by 4 bases and J by 4 bases, with 14 bases left in between. The CDR3 has 14 residues. CDR1 SGHRS and CDR2 YFSETQ come from the germline V gene. CDR3: CASSLRQDRYGYTF. CDR3 sequence (DNA): TGCGCCAGCAGCCTCCGACAGGATCGCTATGGCTACACCTTC.

J is TRBJ2-2 and V is TRBV29-1; D may be TRBD1 (5 bases). The germline V gene has CDR1 SQVTM and CDR2 ANQGSEA. V was cut by 4 bases and J by 8 bases, with 8 bases left in between. The CDR3 length is 11 residues. CDR3 sequence (DNA): TGCAGCGTTGCCCGGACAGGGGAGCTGTTTTTT. Translating gives CSVARTGELFF.